The 5 T cell receptor beta chains below were found in one sample sequenced in a study of blood T cell repertoires in COVID-19. Sequenced by immunoSEQ multiplex PCR; TCRdb stores in-frame clones only, minus some. The table includes tens of thousands of clones, 85% to 90% detected once. Sequenced material: peripheral blood. The receptors derive from a woman aged 55 to 70 with active COVID-19.

This clone was picked up one time. The chain recombines TRBV9 with TRBJ2-3; 7 bases match TRBD1. CDR3 length: 16 amino acids. The germline V gene has CDR1 SGDLS and CDR2 YYNGEE. V shed 3 bases and J 1 base; nucleotides not matched to a gene: 8. The CDR3 loop reads CASSARIGGRTDTQYF. For the CDR3, the DNA is TGTGCCAGCAGCGCTCGGATAGGGGGCCGCACAGATACGCAGTATTTT.

J is TRBJ1-2 and V is TRBV13, with 8 bases lining up with TRBD1. Per germline, CDR1 PRHDT and CDR2 FYEKMQ (reference sequence). J was trimmed by 1 base and V by 4 bases; bases with no gene match: 11. The CDR3 runs to 17 residues. CDR3 region: CASSWSRDRNINYGYTF. CDR3 sequence (DNA): TGTGCCAGCAGCTGGTCCCGGGACAGGAACATTAACTATGGCTACACCTTC. Full variable domain (remainder filled in from reference TRBV13 and TRBJ1-2): AAGVIQSPRHLIKEKRETATLKCYPIPRHDTVYWYQQGPGQDPQFLISFYEKMQSDKGSIPDRFSAQQFSDYHSELNMSSLELGDSALYFCASSWSRDRNINYGYTFGSGTRLTVV.

This chain joins TRBV5-1 and TRBJ2-3, with 7 bases matching TRBD2. V shed 2 bases, J shed 5 bases, and the junction held 5 bases outside the gene matches. This CDR3 contains 14 residues. CDR1 SGHRS and CDR2 YFSETQ come from the germline V gene. In DNA form, the CDR3 reads TGCGCCAGCAGCTTCGGACTAGACGGAGATACGCAGTATTTT. It encodes CASSFGLDGDTQYF.

The genes are TRBV29-1 and TRBJ1-2; TRBD1 aligns across 7 bases. Germline CDR1 reads SQVTM; CDR2 reads ANQGSEA. The CDR3 covers 13 residues. V gave up 7 bases and J gave up 2 bases; unmatched junction bases: 7. The CDR3 here is CSGGRGQNYGYTF. CDR3 DNA sequence: TGCAGCGGGGGACGGGGACAGAACTATGGCTACACCTTC.

This rearrangement joins TRBV5-1 to TRBJ2-1, with D maybe TRBD1 (5 bases). Trimming took off 8 bases at V and 7 bases at J, with 22 bases between the two ends. This CDR3 is 15 amino acids long. Per germline, CDR1 SGHRS and CDR2 YFSETQ. The CDR3 nucleotides read TGCGCCAGACCGACTCCGGACACCCCCAGGAATGAGCAGTTCTTC. Residues: CARPTPDTPRNEQFF.